Shown below are 7 T cell receptor beta chains from a single sample sequenced in a study of blood T cell repertoires in COVID-19. The repertoire was sequenced with immunoSEQ multiplex PCR; TCRdb's copy has only in-frame clones and lacks some. The sample includes over 110,000 clones, around 90% of them seen just once. What was sequenced was peripheral blood. These receptor sequences come from a man between 70 and 80 years old with acute or convalescent COVID-19.

The chain couples TRBV3-1 (or the pseudogene TRBV3-2) to TRBJ2-1, with 10 positions matching TRBD2. J was trimmed by 7 bases and V by 4 bases; bases with no gene match: 19. CDR1 is LGHDT, CDR2 YNNKEL, per germline (reference sequence). This CDR3 region has 19 residues. The CDR3 region has the DNA TGTGCCAGCAGCCGGACCCGGACTAGCGGATTCGCCGGTTCGAATGAGCAGTTCTTC. Translating gives CASSRTRTSGFAGSNEQFF.

The chain recombines TRBV19 with TRBJ1-5, with 8 nucleotides matching TRBD1. CDR3 size: 15 residues. Germline CDR1 reads LNHDA; CDR2 reads SQIVND (reference sequence). Unmatched junction bases numbered 6, after V lost 5 bases and J lost 3 bases. The chain's CDR3 is CASSPGQVDNQPQHF. The CDR3 DNA follows: TGTGCCAGTAGTCCGGGACAGGTCGACAATCAGCCCCAGCATTTT. Complete variable domain (other parts from reference TRBV19 and TRBJ1-5): DGGITQSPKYLFRKEGQNVTLSCEQNLNHDAMYWYRQDPGQGLRLIYYSQIVNDFQKGDIAEGYSVSREKKESFPLTVTSAQKNPTAFYLCASSPGQVDNQPQHFGDGTRLSIL.

There are a few counts of this clone. The rearrangement links TRBV19 to TRBJ1-5; 7 bases fit TRBD1. V shed 4 bases and J 4 bases; nucleotides not matched to a gene: 4. Germline V lookup: CDR1 LNHDA, CDR2 SQIVND (reference sequence). The CDR3 has 14 residues. CDR3 DNA sequence: TGTGCCAGTAGTAGTACAGGGGCGAATCAGCCCCAGCATTTT. Its translation is CASSSTGANQPQHF.

The chain has TRBV27 and TRBJ2-7, with 13 bases identical to TRBD2. The trim removed 6 bases at V and 7 bases at J, leaving 9 bases unmatched. This CDR3 contains 15 residues. CDR1 and CDR2 (germline): MNHEY, SMNVEV (reference sequence). CDR3 coding DNA: TGTGCCAGCAGGGCCCTGGGACTAGCGGGAAGTGAGCAGTACTTC. It codes for CASRALGLAGSEQYF.

This chain uses TRBV27 with TRBJ2-5, with 8 positions matching TRBD2. Germline V lookup: CDR1 MNHEY, CDR2 SMNVEV (reference sequence). The CDR3 totals 15 residues. V lost 2 bases to trimming and J lost 2 bases; unmatched junction nucleotides: 4. CDR3 residues: CASSLAGGSQETQYF. The CDR3 DNA is TGTGCCAGCAGTTTAGCGGGAGGATCACAAGAGACCCAGTACTTC.

The chain combines TRBV28 with TRBJ1-2; no definite D call. V shed 2 bases and J shed 2 bases, with 9 bases lying between them. The V gene's germline CDR1 is MDHEN and CDR2 SYDVKM. CDR3 length: 14 amino acids. DNA of the CDR3: TGTGCCAGCAGTTTAGCCCGCAGAAACTATGGCTACACCTTC. It encodes CASSLARRNYGYTF.

V is TRBV6-5 and J is TRBJ2-2; unclear D gene. Germline loops: CDR1 MNHEY, CDR2 SVGAGI. The germline V and J ends were trimmed by 0 bases and 1 base, with 6 bases remaining between them. CDR3 length equals 15 residues. This chain's CDR3 is CASSYSHKNTGELFF. DNA for the CDR3: TGTGCCAGCAGTTACTCACATAAGAACACCGGGGAGCTGTTTTTT.